One TCR beta chain is described in this entry. Its antigen is unidentified. Assay: immunoSEQ multiplex PCR; the TCRdb copy retains only in-frame clones and omits some. The sample lists approximately 100,000 clones; about 94% were seen once. Germline loops: CDR1 SGHTA, CDR2 FQGTGA. V was cut by 4 bases and J by 3 bases, with 10 bases left in between. The CDR3 has 15 residues. This sample is part of a study of cytomegalovirus exposure and HLA in healthy donors. Study observations and caveats: Whilst most TCR sequences proved rare, a subset of public TCRs occurred across many donors. A few chains tied to CMV proved CMV antigen-specific in vitro.

The material sequenced was PBMCs. The genes are TRBV7-3 and TRBJ2-6, with a possible D match to TRBD1 (5 bases). The receptor was isolated from a woman aged 30 to 39 in good health and CMV-seropositive. CDR3 protein: CASSSVRVGANVLTF. For the CDR3, the DNA is TGTGCCAGCAGCTCAGTCAGGGTTGGGGCCAACGTCCTGACTTTC.